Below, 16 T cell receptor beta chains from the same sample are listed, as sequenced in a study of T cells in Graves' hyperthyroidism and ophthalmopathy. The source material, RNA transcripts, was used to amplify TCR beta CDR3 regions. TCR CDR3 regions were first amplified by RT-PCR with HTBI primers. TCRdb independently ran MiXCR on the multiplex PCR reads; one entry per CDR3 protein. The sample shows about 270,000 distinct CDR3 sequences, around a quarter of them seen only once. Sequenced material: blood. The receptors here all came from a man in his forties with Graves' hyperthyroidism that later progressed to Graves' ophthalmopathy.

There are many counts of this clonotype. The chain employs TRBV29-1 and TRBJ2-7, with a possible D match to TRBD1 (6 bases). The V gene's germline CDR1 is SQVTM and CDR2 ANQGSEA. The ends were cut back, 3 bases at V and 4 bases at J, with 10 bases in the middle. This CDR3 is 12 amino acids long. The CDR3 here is CSVDQGSYEQYF. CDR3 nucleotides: TGCAGCGTTGATCAGGGGAGTTACGAGCAGTACTTC.

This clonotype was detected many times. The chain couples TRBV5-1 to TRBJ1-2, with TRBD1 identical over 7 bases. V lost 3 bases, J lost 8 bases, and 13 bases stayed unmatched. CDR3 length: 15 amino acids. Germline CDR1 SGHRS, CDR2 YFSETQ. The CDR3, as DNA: TGCGCCAGCAGCTACGATACCACAGGGGAAGGCGGCTACACCTTC. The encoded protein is CASSYDTTGEGGYTF.

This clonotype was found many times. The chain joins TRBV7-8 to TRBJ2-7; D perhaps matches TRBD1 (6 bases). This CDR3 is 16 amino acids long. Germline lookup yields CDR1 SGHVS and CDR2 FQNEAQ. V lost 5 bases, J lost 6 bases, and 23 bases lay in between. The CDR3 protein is CASSALQGSTVSEQYF. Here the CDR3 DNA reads TGTGCCAGCAGCGCCTTACAGGGATCGACGGTGAGCGAGCAGTACTTC.

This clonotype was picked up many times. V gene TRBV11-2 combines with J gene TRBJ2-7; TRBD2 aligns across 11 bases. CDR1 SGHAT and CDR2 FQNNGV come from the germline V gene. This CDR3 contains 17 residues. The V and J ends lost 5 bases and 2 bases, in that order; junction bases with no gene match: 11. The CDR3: CASSIQSPTSGAYEQYF. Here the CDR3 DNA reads TGTGCCAGCAGCATACAAAGTCCGACTAGCGGGGCCTACGAGCAGTACTTC.

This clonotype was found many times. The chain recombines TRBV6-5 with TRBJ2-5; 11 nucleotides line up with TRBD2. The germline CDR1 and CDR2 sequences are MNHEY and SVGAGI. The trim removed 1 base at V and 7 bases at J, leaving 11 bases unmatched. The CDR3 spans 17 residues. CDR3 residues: CASSYWKTSGTPRTQYF. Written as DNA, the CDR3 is TGTGCCAGCAGTTACTGGAAGACTAGCGGGACTCCCAGGACCCAGTACTTC.

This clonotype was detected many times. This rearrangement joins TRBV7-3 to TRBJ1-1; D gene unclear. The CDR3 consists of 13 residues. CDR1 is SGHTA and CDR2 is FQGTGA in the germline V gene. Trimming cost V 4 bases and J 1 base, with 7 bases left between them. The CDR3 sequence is CASSSTRNTEAFF. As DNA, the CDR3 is TGTGCCAGCAGCTCAACAAGGAACACTGAAGCTTTCTTT.

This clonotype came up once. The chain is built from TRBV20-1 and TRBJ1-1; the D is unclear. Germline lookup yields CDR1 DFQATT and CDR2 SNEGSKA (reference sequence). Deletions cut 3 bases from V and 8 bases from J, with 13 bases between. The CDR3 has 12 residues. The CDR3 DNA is TGCAGTGCTAGGGCCCTGGAGCAGGAAGCTTTCTTT. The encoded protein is CSARALEQEAFF.

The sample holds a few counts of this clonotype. CDR3 loop: CASSVSRTGSYEQYF. As DNA, the CDR3 is TGTGCCAGCAGTGTCTCGCGGACAGGGTCCTACGAGCAGTACTTC. The V gene is TRBV25-1, the J gene TRBJ2-7, with 8 bases aligning to TRBD1. Germline assignment: CDR1 MGHDK and CDR2 SYGVNS. This CDR3 region has 15 residues. After removal of 4 bases from V and 1 base from J, the junction contained 6 bases not matched to a gene.

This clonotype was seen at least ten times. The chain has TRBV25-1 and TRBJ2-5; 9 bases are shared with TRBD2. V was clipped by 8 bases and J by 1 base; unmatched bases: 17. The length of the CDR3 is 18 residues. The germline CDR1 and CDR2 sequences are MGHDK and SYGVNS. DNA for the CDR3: TGTGCCAGCGGAGTTTGGGCGGGTAGCGGGAGTTTCCAAGAGACCCAGTACTTC. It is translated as CASGVWAGSGSFQETQYF. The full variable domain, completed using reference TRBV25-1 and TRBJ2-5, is EADIYQTPRYLVIGTGKKITLECSQTMGHDKMYWYQQDPGMELHLIHYSYGVNSTEKGDLSSESTVSRIRTEHFPLTLESARPSHTSQYLCASGVWAGSGSFQETQYFGPGTRLLVL.

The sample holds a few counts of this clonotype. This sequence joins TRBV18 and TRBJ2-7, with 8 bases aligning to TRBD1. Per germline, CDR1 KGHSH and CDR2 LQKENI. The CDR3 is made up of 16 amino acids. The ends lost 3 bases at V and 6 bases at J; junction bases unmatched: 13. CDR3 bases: TGTGCCAGCTCACCGAGCTTAGGACAGGGCTCAAGCGAGCAGTACTTC. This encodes CASSPSLGQGSSEQYF.

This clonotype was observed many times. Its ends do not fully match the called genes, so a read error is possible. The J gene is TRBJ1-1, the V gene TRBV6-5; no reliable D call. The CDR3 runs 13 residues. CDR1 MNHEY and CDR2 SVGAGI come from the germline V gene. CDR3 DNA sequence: TGTGCCAGCAGTTCTGAAGGACGCACTGAGGCTTTCTTT. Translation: CASSSEGRTEAFF.

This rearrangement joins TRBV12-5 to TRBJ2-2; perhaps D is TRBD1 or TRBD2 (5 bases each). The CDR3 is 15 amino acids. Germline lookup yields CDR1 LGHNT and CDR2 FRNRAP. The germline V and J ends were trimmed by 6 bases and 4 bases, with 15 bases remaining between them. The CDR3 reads CASGRSPGSTGELFF. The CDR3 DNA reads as TGTGCTAGTGGCCGATCCCCAGGGAGCACCGGGGAGCTGTTTTTT.

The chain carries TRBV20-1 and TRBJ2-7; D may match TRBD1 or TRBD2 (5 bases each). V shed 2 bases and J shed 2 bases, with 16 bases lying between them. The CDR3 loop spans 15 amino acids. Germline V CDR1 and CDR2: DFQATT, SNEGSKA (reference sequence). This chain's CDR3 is CSARTSRDLTYEQYF. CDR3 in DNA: TGCAGTGCTAGAACTTCAAGGGACCTTACCTACGAGCAGTACTTC.

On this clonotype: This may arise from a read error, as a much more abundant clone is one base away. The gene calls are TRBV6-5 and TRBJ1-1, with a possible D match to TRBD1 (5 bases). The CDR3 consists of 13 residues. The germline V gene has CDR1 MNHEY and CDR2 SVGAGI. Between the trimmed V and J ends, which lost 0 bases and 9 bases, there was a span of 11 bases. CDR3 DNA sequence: TGTGCCAGCAGTTACTCCCCAGGGAAGAAAGCTTTCTTT. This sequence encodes CASSYSPGKKAFF.

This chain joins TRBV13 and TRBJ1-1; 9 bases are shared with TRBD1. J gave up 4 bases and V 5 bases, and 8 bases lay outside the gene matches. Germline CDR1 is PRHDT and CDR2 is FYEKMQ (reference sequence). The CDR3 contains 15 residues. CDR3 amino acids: CASSPEGQGSTEAFF. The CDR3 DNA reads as TGTGCCAGCAGCCCCGAAGGACAGGGGAGCACTGAAGCTTTCTTT.

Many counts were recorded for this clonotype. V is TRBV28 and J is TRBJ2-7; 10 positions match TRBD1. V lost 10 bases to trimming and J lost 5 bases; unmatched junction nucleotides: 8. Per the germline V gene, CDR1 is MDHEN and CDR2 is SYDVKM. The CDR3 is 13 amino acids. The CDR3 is CATWGDRGNEQYF. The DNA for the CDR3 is TGTGCCACATGGGGGGACAGGGGCAACGAGCAGTACTTC.